These 20 T cell receptor beta chains originate from one sample sequenced in a study of Tregs in tolerant kidney transplant recipients (dated by TCRdb to between 2017 and 2020). The time point label, read with the paper, signifies: blood sample drawn before combined kidney and bone marrow transplant. Libraries were built with the immunoSEQ multiplex PCR assay. TCRdb provides this immuneACCESS table in a form limited to in-frame rearrangements. Some clones are lacking; in checked studies, under half of them reflect an unresolved V gene, and why the rest are absent is not known. The sample table records about 73,000 clones; 91% of these occur just once. Jointly, the top ten make up approximately 0.35% of the sample. Material: Tregs from blood, obtained before the transplant. These receptors were collected from a human donor who received a combined kidney and bone marrow transplant.

Remarks on this clone: A junction end diverges from the germline sequence, so it may reflect a read error. The chain is built from TRBV19 and TRBJ2-6; D is ambiguous. Germline V gene sequence: CDR1 LNHDA, CDR2 SQIVND (reference sequence). This CDR3 is built from 17 residues. CDR3 residues: CAISIPPGRSGANVLTF. CDR3 nucleotides: TGTGCCATTAGTATACCCCCTGGCCGCTCTGGGGCCAACGTCCTGACTTTC.

The chain couples TRBV19 to TRBJ2-7; 9 nucleotides align to TRBD1. The length of the CDR3 is 16 residues. Per germline, CDR1 LNHDA and CDR2 SQIVND (reference sequence). The trim removed 1 base at V and 2 bases at J, leaving 6 bases unmatched. The CDR3 region is CASSIGDRGTPYEQYF. For the CDR3, the DNA is TGTGCCAGTAGTATAGGTGACAGGGGGACTCCCTACGAGCAGTACTTC.

J is TRBJ1-2 and V is TRBV4-1; D is unclear. The CDR3 loop spans 14 amino acids. Germline-derived CDR1 and CDR2 are MGHRA and YSYEKL. Trimming removed 4 bases from V and 4 bases from J, with 13 bases in between. The DNA of the CDR3 is TGCGCCAGCAGCCGCGACTTTCCCTTCTATGGCTACACCTTC. The encoded protein is CASSRDFPFYGYTF.

The rearrangement uses TRBV6-5 and TRBJ2-4; tentative D call: TRBD1 (6 bases). Trimming stripped 7 bases from V and 1 base from J, with 11 bases between. The CDR3 is 14 amino acids. CDR1 MNHEY and CDR2 SVGAGI come from the germline V gene. The CDR3 DNA follows: TGTGCCAGCAAACCGGACAGCGCCAAAAACATTCAGTACTTC. It yields the protein CASKPDSAKNIQYF.

This clone appeared once. The V call is TRBV4-2, the J call TRBJ2-3; D call uncertain. This CDR3 contains 16 residues. Per germline, CDR1 LGHNA and CDR2 YNFKEQ. Trimming took 0 bases from V and 4 from J, leaving 14 bases between them. Here the CDR3 DNA reads TGTGCCAGCAGCCAAGATAATGTAAATCGACCAGATACGCAGTATTTT. Translated, it gives CASSQDNVNRPDTQYF.

The chain is built from TRBV2 and TRBJ2-2; D unresolved. The germline V gene encodes CDR1 SNHLY and CDR2 FYNNEI. This CDR3 comprises 14 residues. Trimming left V 4 bases short and J 2 bases short, with 8 bases between. The CDR3 reads CASSAAINTGELFF. The CDR3, as DNA: TGTGCCAGCAGTGCGGCAATAAACACCGGGGAGCTGTTTTTT.

J is TRBJ1-1 and V is TRBV6-1, with TRBD1 as a possible D gene (5 bases). CDR1 is MNHNS and CDR2 is SASEGT in the germline V gene. Trimming shortened V by 9 bases and J by 7 bases, and 18 bases separated the two germline ends. The CDR3 contains 13 residues. The CDR3 DNA follows: TGTGCCAGTGGAAGCGGTGGGGGATTTGAAGCTTTCTTT. Translated: CASGSGGGFEAFF.

The chain recombines TRBV19 with TRBJ1-5; D is unresolved. The CDR3 runs to 13 residues. Trimming cost V 5 bases and J 4 bases, with 9 bases left between them. CDR1 is LNHDA and CDR2 is SQIVND in the germline V gene (reference sequence). The CDR3 here is CASSLAVNQPQHF. As DNA, the CDR3 is TGTGCCAGTAGTCTCGCAGTGAATCAGCCCCAGCATTTT.

The chain couples TRBV27 to TRBJ2-1, with no clear D. Trimming removed 3 bases from V and 6 bases from J, with 9 bases in between. Germline CDR1 and CDR2: MNHEY and SMNVEV (reference sequence). The CDR3 totals 13 residues. This chain's CDR3 is CASSLNTGNEQFF. Here the CDR3 DNA reads TGTGCCAGCAGTTTGAATACGGGCAATGAGCAGTTCTTC.

The rearrangement joins TRBV15 to TRBJ2-5; maybe TRBD2 (6 bases). The CDR3 has 13 residues. Germline V gives CDR1 LNHNV, CDR2 YYDKDF (reference sequence). V lost 3 bases, J lost 13 bases, and 18 bases lay in between. CDR3 loop: CATSRPLSGDLYF. DNA for the CDR3: TGTGCCACCAGCAGGCCCCTGTCGGGGGATCTGTACTTC.

J is TRBJ1-2 and V is TRBV7-9; D is possibly TRBD1 (6 bases). The CDR3 spans 13 residues. The germline gives CDR1 SEHNR, CDR2 FQNEAQ (reference sequence). The germline V and J ends were trimmed by 0 bases and 8 bases, with 10 bases remaining between them. As DNA, the CDR3 is TGTGCCAGCAGCTTAGCGGGGGGCAGAGGCTACACCTTC. Translating gives CASSLAGGRGYTF.

The chain is built from TRBV7-2 and TRBJ2-1; D is unresolved. The V end lost 5 bases, the J end lost 7 bases, and 12 bases lay between the germline ends. Germline loops: CDR1 SGHTA, CDR2 FQGNSA. This CDR3 spans 13 amino acids. The CDR3 DNA sequence: TGTGCCAGCAGCGCCGCCCACGGGAATGAGCAGTTCTTC. It translates to CASSAAHGNEQFF.

This chain links TRBV2 with TRBJ2-2, with a weak D call TRBD2 (5 bases). CDR3 length: 14 residues. The germline V gene encodes CDR1 SNHLY and CDR2 FYNNEI. The V end lost 7 bases, the J end lost 2 bases, and 11 bases lay between the germline ends. The CDR3 sequence: CASKWEKNTGELFF. Here the CDR3 DNA reads TGTGCCAGCAAATGGGAGAAAAACACCGGGGAGCTGTTTTTT.

This clone came up once. This chain connects TRBV28 to TRBJ2-3; the match to TRBD2 covers 16 bases. The V gene end was trimmed by 8 bases and the J gene end by 0 bases; junction bases not matched to a gene: 5. The length of the CDR3 is 17 residues. The germline V gene has CDR1 MDHEN and CDR2 SYDVKM. For the CDR3, the DNA is TGTGCCAGCCCTCCGGGACTAGCGGGAGGGAGCACAGATACGCAGTATTTT. Translation gives CASPPGLAGGSTDTQYF.

The chain has TRBV13 and TRBJ2-1, with D maybe TRBD2 (5 bases). Germline V lookup: CDR1 PRHDT, CDR2 FYEKMQ (reference sequence). This CDR3 has 15 residues. The ends were cut back, 2 bases at V and 8 bases at J, with 16 bases in the middle. The CDR3 nucleotides are TGTGCCAGCAGCTTATCTGTTGCTAGCCGCCATGAGCAGTTCTTC. This encodes CASSLSVASRHEQFF.

This chain joins TRBV7-2 and TRBJ2-7; the D gene is possibly TRBD1 (5 bases). The CDR3 is 13 residues long. Germline V gives CDR1 SGHTA, CDR2 FQGNSA. Trimming left V 3 bases short and J 8 bases short, with 14 bases between. The CDR3 region is CASSFTGFGQQYF. CDR3 in DNA: TGTGCCAGCAGCTTTACAGGATTCGGACAGCAGTACTTC.

The CDR3 DNA reads as TGTGCCATCAGTACCTCGGGACTAGCGGGGATAAGCACAGATACGCAGTATTTT. Translation gives CAISTSGLAGISTDTQYF. The V and J genes are TRBV10-3 and TRBJ2-3, with 13 bases aligning to TRBD2. Per the germline V gene, CDR1 is ENHRY and CDR2 is SYGVKD. CDR3 length equals 18 residues. V lost 5 bases to trimming and J lost 0 bases; unmatched junction nucleotides: 8.

The chain combines TRBV6-1 with TRBJ2-1; the match to TRBD2 covers 10 bases. This CDR3 is 14 amino acids long. The germline gives CDR1 MNHNS, CDR2 SASEGT. The V segment lost 7 bases and the J segment 7 bases; nucleotides outside the gene matches: 7. CDR3 residues: CASNPSGRRNEQFF. DNA of the CDR3: TGTGCCAGCAACCCTAGCGGGAGAAGAAATGAGCAGTTCTTC.

The rearrangement joins TRBV7-2 to TRBJ1-5, with D possibly matching TRBD1 (6 bases). Trimming left V 2 bases short and J 5 bases short, with 7 bases between. Germline V CDR1 and CDR2: SGHTA, FQGNSA. This CDR3 is 13 amino acids long. This CDR3 is CASSLPGDQPQHF. DNA of the CDR3: TGTGCCAGCAGCTTACCAGGGGATCAGCCCCAGCATTTT.

This rearrangement joins TRBV30 to TRBJ2-3, with TRBD2 matching 8 bases. The CDR3 loop spans 17 amino acids. J lost 4 bases, V lost 2 bases, and 14 bases had no gene match. Germline values: CDR1 GTSNPN, CDR2 SVGIG (reference sequence). CDR3 loop: CAWSLSAVSGKADTQYF. Written as DNA, the CDR3 is TGTGCCTGGAGTCTATCCGCGGTTAGCGGGAAAGCAGATACGCAGTATTTT.